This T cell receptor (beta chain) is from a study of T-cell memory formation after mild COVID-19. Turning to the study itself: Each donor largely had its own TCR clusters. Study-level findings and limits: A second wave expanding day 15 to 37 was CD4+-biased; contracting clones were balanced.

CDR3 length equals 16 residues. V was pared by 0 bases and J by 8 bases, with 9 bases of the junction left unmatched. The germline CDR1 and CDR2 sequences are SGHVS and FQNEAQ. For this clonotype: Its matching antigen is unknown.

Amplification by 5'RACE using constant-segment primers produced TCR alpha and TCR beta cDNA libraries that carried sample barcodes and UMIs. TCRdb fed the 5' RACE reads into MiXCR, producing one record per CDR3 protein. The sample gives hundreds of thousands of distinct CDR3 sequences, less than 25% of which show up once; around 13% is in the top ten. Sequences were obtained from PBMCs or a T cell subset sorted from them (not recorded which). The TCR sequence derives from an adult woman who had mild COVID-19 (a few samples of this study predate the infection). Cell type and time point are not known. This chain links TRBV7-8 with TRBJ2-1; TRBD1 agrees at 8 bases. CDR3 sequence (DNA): TGTGCCAGCAGCTTAGCTGCAGGGGGCGCGTCCGATGAGCAGTTCTTC. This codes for CASSLAAGGASDEQFF.